This TCR beta chain appears in the sequencing data of a study of T cells in Graves' hyperthyroidism and ophthalmopathy. RNA transcripts yielded amplified TCR beta CDR3 regions. The HTBI set primed first-round TCR CDR3 RT-PCR. TCRdb processed the multiplex PCR reads anew with MiXCR; each CDR3 protein has one entry. The table lists over 250,000 distinct CDR3 sequences, about 18% of them singletons. V dropped 1 base and J dropped 9 bases, with 16 bases sitting between them. CDR1 is SNHLY, CDR2 FYNNEI, per germline. CDR3 size: 15 residues. Notes on the study in general: With a median lead of about 6.9 months before onset, the model predicted ophthalmopathy.

This clonotype was observed many times. Its antigen remains unknown. The V gene is TRBV2, the J gene TRBJ2-1, with D maybe TRBD1 (5 bases). The sequencing input was blood. This TCR derives from a woman aged 55-70 years with Graves' ophthalmopathy. The CDR3 reads CASSEEQVGRGEQFF. The DNA for the CDR3 is TGTGCCAGCAGTGAAGAACAGGTAGGGCGAGGTGAGCAGTTCTTC. Filled out from reference TRBV2 and TRBJ2-1, the complete variable domain reads EPEVTQTPSHQVTQMGQEVILRCVPISNHLYFYWYRQILGQKVEFLVSFYNNEISEKSEIFDDQFSVERPDGSNFTLKIRSTKLEDSAMYFCASSEEQVGRGEQFFGPGTRLTVL.